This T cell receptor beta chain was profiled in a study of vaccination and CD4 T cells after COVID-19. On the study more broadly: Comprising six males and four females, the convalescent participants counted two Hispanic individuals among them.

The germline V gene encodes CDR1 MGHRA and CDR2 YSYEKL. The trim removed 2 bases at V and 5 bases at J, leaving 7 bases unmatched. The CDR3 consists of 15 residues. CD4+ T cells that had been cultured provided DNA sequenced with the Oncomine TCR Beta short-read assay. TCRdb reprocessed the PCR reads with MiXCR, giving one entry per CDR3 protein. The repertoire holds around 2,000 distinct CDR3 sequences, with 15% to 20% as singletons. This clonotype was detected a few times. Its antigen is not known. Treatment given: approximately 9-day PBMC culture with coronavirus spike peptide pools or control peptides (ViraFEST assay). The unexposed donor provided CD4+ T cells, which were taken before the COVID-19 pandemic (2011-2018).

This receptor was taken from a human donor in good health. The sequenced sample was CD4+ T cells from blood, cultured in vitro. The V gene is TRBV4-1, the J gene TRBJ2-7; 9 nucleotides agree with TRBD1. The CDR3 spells CASSQRGQGTDEQYF. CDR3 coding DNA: TGCGCCAGCAGCCAACGGGGACAGGGTACCGACGAGCAGTACTTC.